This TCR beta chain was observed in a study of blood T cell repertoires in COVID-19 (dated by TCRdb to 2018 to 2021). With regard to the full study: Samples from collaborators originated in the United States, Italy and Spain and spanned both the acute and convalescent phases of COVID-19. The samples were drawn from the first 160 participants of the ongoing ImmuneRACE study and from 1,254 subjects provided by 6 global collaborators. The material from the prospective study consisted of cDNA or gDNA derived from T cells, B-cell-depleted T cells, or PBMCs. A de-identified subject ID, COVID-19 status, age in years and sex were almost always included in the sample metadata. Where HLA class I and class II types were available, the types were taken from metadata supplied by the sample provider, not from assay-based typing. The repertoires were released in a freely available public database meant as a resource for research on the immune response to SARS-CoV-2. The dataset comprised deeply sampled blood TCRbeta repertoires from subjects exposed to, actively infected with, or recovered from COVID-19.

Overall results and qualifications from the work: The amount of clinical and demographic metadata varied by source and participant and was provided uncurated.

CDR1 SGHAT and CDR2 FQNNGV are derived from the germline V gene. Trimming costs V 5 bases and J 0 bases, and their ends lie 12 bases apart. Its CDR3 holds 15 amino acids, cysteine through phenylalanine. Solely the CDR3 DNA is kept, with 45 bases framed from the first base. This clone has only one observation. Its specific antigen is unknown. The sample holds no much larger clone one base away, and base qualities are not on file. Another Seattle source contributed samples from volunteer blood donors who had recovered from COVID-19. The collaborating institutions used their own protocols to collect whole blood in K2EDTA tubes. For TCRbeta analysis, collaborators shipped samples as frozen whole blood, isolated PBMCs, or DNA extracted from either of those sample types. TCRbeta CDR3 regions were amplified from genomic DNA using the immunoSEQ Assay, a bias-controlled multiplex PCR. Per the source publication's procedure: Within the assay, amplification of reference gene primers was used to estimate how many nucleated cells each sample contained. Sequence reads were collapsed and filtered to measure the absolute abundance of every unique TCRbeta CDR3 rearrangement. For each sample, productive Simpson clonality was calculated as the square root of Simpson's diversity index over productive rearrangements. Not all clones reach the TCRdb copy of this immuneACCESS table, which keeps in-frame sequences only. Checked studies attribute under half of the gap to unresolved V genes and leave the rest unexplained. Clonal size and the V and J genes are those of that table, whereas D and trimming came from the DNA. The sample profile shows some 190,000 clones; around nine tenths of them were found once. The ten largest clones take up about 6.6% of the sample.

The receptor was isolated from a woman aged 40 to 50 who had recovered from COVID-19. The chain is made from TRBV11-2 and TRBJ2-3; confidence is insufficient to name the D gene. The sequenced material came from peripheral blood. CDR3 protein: CASSGSAESTDTQYF. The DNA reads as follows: TGTGCCAGCAGCGGTTCGGCGGAGAGCACAGATACGCAGTATTTT.